Below, 12 T cell receptor beta chains from the same sample are listed, as sequenced in a study of blood T cell repertoires in COVID-19. Only in-frame clones appear in the TCRdb table, and some are missing; sequencing was by immunoSEQ multiplex PCR. The sample includes about 40,000 clones, about 90% of them seen just once. Sequences were obtained from peripheral blood. The source of these receptors is a man between 65 and 85 years old with acute or convalescent COVID-19.

This clone has more than one count but fewer than ten. The chain couples TRBV12-3 or TRBV12-4 to TRBJ1-5; D is unresolved. V lost 6 bases to trimming and J lost 3 bases, with 9 bases between them. The CDR3 consists of 13 residues. For the CDR3, the DNA is TGTGCCAGCAGGTCCCAGGCCAATCAGCCCCAGCATTTT. Its translation: CASRSQANQPQHF.

The chain couples TRBV18 to TRBJ1-4; TRBD1 might be the D (5 bases). The CDR3 length is 13 residues. Germline V lookup: CDR1 KGHSH, CDR2 LQKENI. V was clipped by 10 bases and J by 2 bases, with 11 bases between them. In DNA, the CDR3 is TGTGCCAACCTAAGGGGTACTAATGAAAAACTGTTTTTT. It is translated as CANLRGTNEKLFF.

The V and J genes are TRBV7-2 and TRBJ2-5; TRBD2 aligns across 14 bases. The CDR3 has 17 residues. The junction had 9 bases not matched to a gene; V was cut back by 4 bases and J by 5 bases. CDR1 and CDR2 (germline): SGHTA, FQGNSA. For the CDR3, the DNA is TGTGCCAGCAGCTCCGGACTAGCGGGAGGTGTGGTGGAGACCCAGTACTTC. Amino acid sequence: CASSSGLAGGVVETQYF.

The chain combines TRBV18 with TRBJ2-1; possible D gene TRBD1, 6 bases. Germline CDR1 reads KGHSH; CDR2 reads LQKENI. This CDR3 region has 14 residues. V lost 1 base and J 4 bases, leaving 8 bases between the germline ends. In DNA form, the CDR3 reads TGTGCCAGCTCACCACAGGACAGATACAATGAGCAGTTCTTC. Residues: CASSPQDRYNEQFF.

The chain joins TRBV5-8 to TRBJ2-5; 9 nucleotides line up with TRBD2. Germline V gene lookup returns CDR1 SGHTS and CDR2 YDEGEE. The CDR3 has 16 amino acids. V lost 1 base, J lost 5 bases, and 9 bases stayed unmatched. The CDR3 DNA follows: TGTGCCAGCAGCTTGTGGATGGCGGGGGGGTTGGAGACCCAGTACTTC. It is translated as CASSLWMAGGLETQYF.

The J gene is TRBJ2-2, the V gene TRBV6-2 or TRBV6-3; 8 bases are a match to TRBD2. V dropped 2 bases and J dropped 6; count of bases not matched to a gene: 8. From germline, CDR1 is MNHEY and CDR2 SVGEGT. CDR3 size: 16 residues. The CDR3 region has the DNA TGTGCCAGCAGTTACAGGGCGGGAGGAAGGTCCGGGGAGCTGTTTTTT. This translates into CASSYRAGGRSGELFF.

This chain joins TRBV5-1 and TRBJ1-1, with D perhaps TRBD1 (6 bases). Trimming removed 0 bases at V and 1 base at J, with 7 bases between. Germline CDR1 SGHRS, CDR2 YFSETQ. This CDR3 is 14 amino acids long. The CDR3 DNA sequence: TGCGCCAGCAGCTTGGGGACAGCGAACACTGAAGCTTTCTTT. This translates into CASSLGTANTEAFF.

This rearrangement joins TRBV7-3 to TRBJ2-1; 8 bases map to TRBD2. CDR3 length equals 14 residues. Germline values: CDR1 SGHTA, CDR2 FQGTGA. V lost 2 bases and J lost 4; bases outside the gene matches: 1. The CDR3 sequence: CASSLAGGYNEQFF. Here the CDR3 DNA reads TGTGCCAGCAGCTTAGCGGGAGGTTACAATGAGCAGTTCTTC. Full variable domain (remainder filled in from reference TRBV7-3 and TRBJ2-1): GAGVSQTPSNKVTEKGKYVELRCDPISGHTALYWYRQSLGQGPEFLIYFQGTGAADDSGLPNDRFFAVRPEGSVSTLKIQRTERGDSAVYLCASSLAGGYNEQFFGPGTRLTVL.

The chain carries TRBV4-1 and TRBJ1-5; D uncertain. The CDR3 totals 14 residues. V shed 0 bases and J shed 3 bases, with 6 bases lying between them. Germline V CDR1 and CDR2: MGHRA, YSYEKL. The CDR3 region has the DNA TGCGCCAGCAGCCAAGAACAGCTCAATCAGCCCCAGCATTTT. Amino acids: CASSQEQLNQPQHF.

This rearrangement joins TRBV27 to TRBJ1-5; 8 bases fit TRBD1. J gave up 0 bases and V 6 bases, and 4 bases lay outside the gene matches. The CDR3 runs to 15 residues. The V gene's germline CDR1 is MNHEY and CDR2 SMNVEV (reference sequence). The CDR3 region is CASSADRDSNQPQHF. CDR3 nucleotide sequence: TGTGCCAGCAGCGCGGACAGGGATAGCAATCAGCCCCAGCATTTT.

The chain couples TRBV18 to TRBJ2-2; D uncertain. The CDR3 length is 14 residues. In germline, CDR1 is KGHSH, CDR2 LQKENI. Deletions cut 3 bases from V and 1 base from J, with 6 bases between. The CDR3 coding sequence is TGTGCCAGCTCACCGGCGGTGAACACCGGGGAGCTGTTTTTT. Protein sequence: CASSPAVNTGELFF.

The CDR3 sequence is CASSTSPFSNQPQHF. DNA of the CDR3: TGTGCCAGCTCAACCAGTCCGTTTAGCAATCAGCCCCAGCATTTT. The gene calls are TRBV18 and TRBJ1-5; D unclear. Germline V gives CDR1 KGHSH, CDR2 LQKENI. The ends were cut back, 5 bases at V and 0 bases at J, with 11 bases in the middle. This CDR3 has 15 residues.